Reported below is one T cell receptor (beta chain). These data originate in a study of CD8 T cells in Susac syndrome. Random hexamers primed reverse transcription of about 0.45 to 1 ug RNA. TCRdb re-called the immunoSEQ multiplex PCR reads through MiXCR, storing one row per CDR3 protein. This table has fewer than 350,000 distinct CDR3 sequences, around 90% appearing once. Sequenced: CD4+ T cells from PBMCs. This sequence was found in a human donor with multiple sclerosis.

This CDR3 is CASSPTWTSNEQFF. CDR3 sequence (DNA): TGTGCCAGCAGCCCGACCTGGACTAGCAATGAGCAGTTCTTC. The chain recombines TRBV3-1 with TRBJ2-1; 7 nucleotides align to TRBD2. V was pared by 4 bases and J by 6 bases, with 6 bases of the junction left unmatched. CDR1 is LGHDT, CDR2 YNNKEL, per germline (reference sequence). This CDR3 contains 14 residues.